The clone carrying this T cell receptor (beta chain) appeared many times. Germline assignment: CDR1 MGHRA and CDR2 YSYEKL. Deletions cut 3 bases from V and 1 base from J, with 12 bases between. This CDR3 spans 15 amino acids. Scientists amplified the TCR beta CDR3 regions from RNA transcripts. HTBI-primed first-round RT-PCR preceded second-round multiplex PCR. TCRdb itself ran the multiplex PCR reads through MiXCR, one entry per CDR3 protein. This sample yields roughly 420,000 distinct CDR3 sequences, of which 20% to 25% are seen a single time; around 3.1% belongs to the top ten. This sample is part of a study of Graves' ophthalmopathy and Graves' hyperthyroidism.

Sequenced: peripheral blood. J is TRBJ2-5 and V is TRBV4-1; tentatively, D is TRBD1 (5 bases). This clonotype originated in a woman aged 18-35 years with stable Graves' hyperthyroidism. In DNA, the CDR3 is TGCGCCAGCAGCCACCTCCCGACAGCCCAAGAGACCCAGTACTTC. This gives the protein CASSHLPTAQETQYF.